A single sample is the source of the 31 T cell receptor beta chains below, sequenced in a study of T cell responses to AZD1222 COVID-19 vaccine. Profiling relied on immunoSEQ multiplex PCR, and the TCRdb table lists in-frame clones only, not all of them. The data hold 50,000 to 65,000 clones, with around nine tenths observed a single time. The sequenced sample was peripheral blood, obtained 28 days after the second AZD1222 dose. The receptors here all came from an adult who received the AZD1222 COVID-19 vaccine.

The chain links TRBV6-5 to TRBJ2-7; 10 bases fit TRBD1. Trimming cost V 6 bases and J 7 bases; bases outside gene matches: 3. The CDR3 totals 12 residues. Germline CDR1 reads MNHEY; CDR2 reads SVGAGI. This chain's CDR3 is CASSPDRGEQYF. Written as DNA, the CDR3 is TGTGCCAGCAGCCCGGACAGGGGGGAGCAGTACTTC.

The chain uses TRBV28 and TRBJ1-3; TRBD1 might be the D (5 bases). The germline V gene encodes CDR1 MDHEN and CDR2 SYDVKM. Deletions cut 6 bases from V and 1 base from J, with 10 bases between. The CDR3 is 14 amino acids. The CDR3 spells CASSLGGSGNTIYF. The CDR3, as DNA: TGTGCCAGCAGCCTTGGGGGTTCTGGAAACACCATATATTTT.

This chain connects TRBV19 to TRBJ1-5; 8 positions agree with TRBD1. With V trimmed by 3 bases and J by 0 bases, 10 bases remained unmatched. Germline-derived CDR1 and CDR2 are LNHDA and SQIVND (reference sequence). The CDR3 is 18 amino acids. CDR3 sequence (DNA): TGTGCCAGTAGTATGCGGCAACAGGGGGGGTATAGCAATCAGCCCCAGCATTTT. Protein: CASSMRQQGGYSNQPQHF. The full variable domain, with the rest looked up from reference TRBV19 and TRBJ1-5, is DGGITQSPKYLFRKEGQNVTLSCEQNLNHDAMYWYRQDPGQGLRLIYYSQIVNDFQKGDIAEGYSVSREKKESFPLTVTSAQKNPTAFYLCASSMRQQGGYSNQPQHFGDGTRLSIL.

This clone appeared a single time. The V gene is TRBV5-4, the J gene TRBJ2-1; D remains unclear. Germline CDR1 reads SGHNT; CDR2 reads YYREEE (reference sequence). CDR3 length: 14 residues. Trimming cost V 0 bases and J 9 bases, with 13 bases left between them. CDR3 in amino acids: CASSLALGVGEQFF. The CDR3 nucleotides are TGTGCCAGCAGCTTGGCTCTTGGTGTAGGTGAGCAGTTCTTC.

This chain links TRBV7-3 with TRBJ2-2; 12 nucleotides line up with TRBD2. CDR3 size: 19 residues. V was clipped by 1 base and J by 1 base; unmatched bases: 7. From germline, CDR1 is SGHTA and CDR2 FQGTGA. CDR3 amino acids: CASSLSGTSGYQNTGELFF. In DNA, the CDR3 is TGTGCCAGCAGCTTAAGTGGGACTAGCGGGTATCAGAACACCGGGGAGCTGTTTTTT.

This rearrangement joins TRBV6-2 or TRBV6-3 to TRBJ1-4, with D unclear. The CDR3 sequence is 18 residues long. Trimming pared 0 bases from V and 0 bases from J, leaving 14 bases between. Germline assignment: CDR1 MNHEY and CDR2 SVGEGT. CDR3 protein: CASSYSRLPPATNEKLFF. In DNA form, the CDR3 reads TGTGCCAGCAGTTACTCGAGGCTCCCCCCTGCAACTAATGAAAAACTGTTTTTT.

This clone has just one count. V and J are TRBV6-5 and TRBJ2-6; no clear D. The CDR3 covers 14 residues. The germline V and J ends were trimmed by 6 bases and 2 bases, with 8 bases remaining between them. Looked up from germline, CDR1 is MNHEY and CDR2 is SVGAGI. CDR3 sequence: CASRPPTGANVLTF. CDR3 nucleotide sequence: TGTGCCAGCAGGCCTCCGACTGGGGCCAACGTCCTGACTTTC.

This chain links TRBV27 with TRBJ2-3; D gene uncertain. Germline V gene lookup returns CDR1 MNHEY and CDR2 SMNVEV (reference sequence). The CDR3 sequence is 15 residues long. The ends were cut back, 4 bases at V and 2 bases at J, with 13 bases in the middle. This CDR3 reads CASSSDGRFTDTQYF. CDR3 coding DNA: TGTGCCAGCAGTTCGGATGGTAGATTCACAGATACGCAGTATTTT.

This chain connects TRBV28 to TRBJ1-2, with D possibly matching TRBD1 (6 bases). Per the germline V gene, CDR1 is MDHEN and CDR2 is SYDVKM. This CDR3 region has 13 residues. Trimming left V 2 bases short and J 4 bases short, with 8 bases between. CDR3 sequence: CASSLGTPYGYTF. As DNA, the CDR3 is TGTGCCAGCAGTTTAGGGACACCCTATGGCTACACCTTC.

In this sample, this clone turned up once. The rearrangement uses TRBV19 and TRBJ1-1; D is uncertain. The CDR3 sequence is 13 residues long. Germline V gives CDR1 LNHDA, CDR2 SQIVND (reference sequence). Trimming shortened V by 8 bases and J by 0 bases, and 10 bases separated the two germline ends. The CDR3 reads CASGGRLNTEAFF. The CDR3 region has the DNA TGTGCCAGTGGAGGACGTTTGAACACTGAAGCTTTCTTT.

This clone was counted only a few times. J is TRBJ1-5 and V is TRBV29-1; D may be TRBD1 (5 bases). The germline V and J ends were trimmed by 5 bases and 3 bases, with 8 bases remaining between them. CDR1 SQVTM and CDR2 ANQGSEA come from the germline V gene. CDR3 length equals 12 residues. CDR3 in amino acids: CSVQGDNQPQHF. The CDR3 DNA reads TGCAGCGTTCAGGGTGACAATCAGCCCCAGCATTTT.

This chain links TRBV7-9 with TRBJ2-3, with a possible D match to TRBD2 (5 bases). The germline V and J ends were trimmed by 4 bases and 1 base, with 15 bases remaining between them. The CDR3 loop spans 16 amino acids. Germline values: CDR1 SEHNR, CDR2 FQNEAQ (reference sequence). CDR3 sequence (DNA): TGTGCCAGCAGCTCTGAGCGGTCCGGGGGCACAGATACGCAGTATTTT. It codes for CASSSERSGGTDTQYF. The full variable domain, in which reference TRBV7-9 and TRBJ2-3 provide the parts outside the CDR3, is DTGVSQNPRHKITKRGQNVTFRCDPISEHNRLYWYRQTLGQGPEFLTYFQNEAQLEKSRLLSDRFSAERPKGSFSTLEIQRTEQGDSAMYLCASSSERSGGTDTQYFGPGTRLTVL.

This chain connects TRBV18 to TRBJ2-2, with D possibly matching TRBD1 (5 bases). V was cut by 2 bases and J by 1 base, with 8 bases left in between. This CDR3 is built from 15 residues. CDR1 and CDR2 (germline): KGHSH, LQKENI. CDR3 sequence: CASSPRGQNTGELFF. As DNA, the CDR3 is TGTGCCAGCTCACCAAGAGGACAGAACACCGGGGAGCTGTTTTTT.

The rearrangement joins TRBV6-9 to TRBJ2-2; D gene ambiguous. This CDR3 comprises 16 residues. V was trimmed by 6 bases and J by 1 base, leaving 15 bases between them. CDR1 is MNHGY, CDR2 SVAAGI, per germline. The CDR3 region is CASSPHSPMNTGELFF. CDR3 coding DNA: TGTGCCAGCAGCCCCCACTCACCCATGAACACCGGGGAGCTGTTTTTT.

Regarding this clone: Other DNA sequences of this sample code for an identical CDR3. The chain recombines TRBV7-9 with TRBJ2-7; 8 bases are shared with TRBD1. The V and J ends lost 3 bases and 5 bases, in that order; junction bases with no gene match: 0. Germline V gene lookup returns CDR1 SEHNR and CDR2 FQNEAQ (reference sequence). CDR3 length: 12 amino acids. The CDR3 DNA sequence: TGTGCCAGCAGCTTGACAGGGGACGAGCAGTACTTC. Translated, it gives CASSLTGDEQYF.

The J gene is TRBJ2-5, the V gene TRBV6-4, with D tentatively TRBD1 (6 bases). Trimming shortened V by 0 bases and J by 3 bases, and 17 bases separated the two germline ends. The CDR3 runs to 17 residues. From germline, CDR1 is MRHNA and CDR2 SNTAGT. For the CDR3, the DNA is TGTGCCAGCAGTGACTCGAGTTCTACAGGGACAAAAGAGACCCAGTACTTC. Amino acids: CASSDSSSTGTKETQYF.

The chain links TRBV27 to TRBJ2-7, with 7 bases identical to TRBD2. The V gene's germline CDR1 is MNHEY and CDR2 SMNVEV (reference sequence). The CDR3 totals 14 residues. With V trimmed by 0 bases and J by 6 bases, 5 bases remained unmatched. The DNA for the CDR3 is TGTGCCAGCAGTTTATCCTGGACTAGTGGCGAGCAGTACTTC. Translating it yields CASSLSWTSGEQYF.

The chain has TRBV6-6 and TRBJ1-5, with 8 bases aligning to TRBD1. This CDR3 is 15 amino acids long. V lost 5 bases and J lost 6; bases outside the gene matches: 9. Germline loops: CDR1 MNHNY, CDR2 SVGAGI (reference sequence). DNA of the CDR3: TGTGCCAGCAGTCTGGACAGGGTATCTAGTCAGCCCCAGCATTTT. Translated: CASSLDRVSSQPQHF.

CDR3 loop: CASSPAASREQYF. The CDR3 coding sequence is TGTGCCAGCTCACCAGCAGCCTCTAGGGAGCAGTACTTC. The J gene is TRBJ2-7, the V gene TRBV18; no reliable D call. From germline, CDR1 is KGHSH and CDR2 LQKENI. V was trimmed by 2 bases and J by 7 bases, leaving 12 bases between them. The CDR3 is 13 residues long. Based on the CDR3 plus reference TRBV18 and TRBJ2-7, the full variable domain is NAGVMQNPRHLVRRRGQEARLRCSPMKGHSHVYWYRQLPEEGLKFMVYLQKENIIDESGMPKERFSAEFPKEGPSILRIQQVVRGDSAAYFCASSPAASREQYFGPGTRLTVT.

The chain combines TRBV28 with TRBJ2-1; perhaps TRBD1 as D (5 bases). Germline values: CDR1 MDHEN, CDR2 SYDVKM. Trimming pared 8 bases from V and 3 bases from J, leaving 17 bases between. The CDR3 totals 15 residues. The CDR3 DNA sequence: TGTGCCAGCGGCCAGGGCGCCCCTTACTACAATGAGCAGTTCTTC. Its translation: CASGQGAPYYNEQFF.

The chain employs TRBV5-4 and TRBJ2-1; the D gene is possibly TRBD1 (5 bases). Trimming left V 1 base short and J 0 bases short, with 5 bases between. The germline gives CDR1 SGHNT, CDR2 YYREEE (reference sequence). The CDR3 sequence is 14 residues long. The CDR3 loop reads CASSLQGSYNEQFF. The DNA for the CDR3 is TGTGCCAGCAGCTTGCAGGGCTCCTACAATGAGCAGTTCTTC.

The rearrangement links TRBV21-1 to TRBJ1-2. TRBV21-1 is noted as a pseudogene. The CDR3 has 12 residues. In DNA form, the CDR3 reads TGTGCCAGCGCCGGGGGACACTATGGCTACACCTTC. Protein sequence: CASAGGHYGYTF.

The chain couples TRBV28 to TRBJ1-5, with unresolved D. CDR1 is MDHEN, CDR2 SYDVKM, per germline. The CDR3 runs to 15 residues. V was cut by 5 bases and J by 3 bases, with 14 bases left in between. The CDR3 sequence is CASSPSDRDNQPQHF. CDR3 nucleotides: TGTGCCAGCAGTCCCTCAGACCGGGACAATCAGCCCCAGCATTTT.

The chain is built from TRBV3-1 (or the pseudogene TRBV3-2) and TRBJ1-3; 7 positions match TRBD1. Germline CDR1 is LGHDT and CDR2 is YNNKEL (reference sequence). CDR3 size: 16 residues. V shed 5 bases, J shed 1 base, and the junction held 8 bases outside the gene matches. The CDR3 region is CASSGDSSFSGNTIYF. The CDR3 DNA reads as TGTGCCAGCAGCGGGGACAGCTCCTTTTCTGGAAACACCATATATTTT.

The chain employs TRBV7-2 and TRBJ2-1; D not resolved. The CDR3 covers 18 residues. Germline lookup yields CDR1 SGHTA and CDR2 FQGNSA. The germline V and J ends were trimmed by 1 base and 0 bases, with 16 bases remaining between them. The CDR3 sequence is CASSLVARRLGSYNEQFF. In DNA, the CDR3 is TGTGCCAGCAGCTTAGTGGCCCGGCGTCTTGGCTCCTACAATGAGCAGTTCTTC.

The rearrangement uses TRBV5-1 and TRBJ2-7, with 7 bases aligning to TRBD2. The CDR3 loop spans 16 amino acids. Trimming took 3 bases from V and 0 from J; bases not matched to a gene: 9. Germline assignment: CDR1 SGHRS and CDR2 YFSETQ. The CDR3 region has the DNA TGCGCCAGCAGCTCGCCCACTAGCGCTAGCTCCTACGAGCAGTACTTC. Protein sequence: CASSSPTSASSYEQYF. Full variable domain (remainder filled in from reference TRBV5-1 and TRBJ2-7): KAGVTQTPRYLIKTRGQQVTLSCSPISGHRSVSWYQQTPGQGLQFLFEYFSETQRNKGNFPGRFSGRQFSNSRSEMNVSTLELGDSALYLCASSSPTSASSYEQYFGPGTRLTVT.

The chain has TRBV3-1 (or the pseudogene TRBV3-2) and TRBJ1-5, with 8 bases lining up with TRBD1. CDR3 size: 14 residues. The V segment lost 1 base and the J segment 11 bases; nucleotides outside the gene matches: 7. Per germline, CDR1 LGHDT and CDR2 YNNKEL (reference sequence). CDR3 DNA sequence: TGTGCCAGCAGCCAAGGGTCAGGACAGGGAGCCCAGCATTTT. Protein sequence: CASSQGSGQGAQHF.

The chain uses TRBV5-6 and TRBJ2-7, with TRBD1 identical over 10 bases. V shed 2 bases, J shed 5 bases, and the junction held 4 bases outside the gene matches. The CDR3 is 14 residues long. CDR1 and CDR2 (germline): SGHDT, YYEEEE. The CDR3: CASSLRTGGNEQYF. CDR3 DNA: TGTGCCAGCAGCTTAAGGACAGGGGGGAACGAGCAGTACTTC.

The rearrangement joins TRBV3-1 (or the pseudogene TRBV3-2) to TRBJ2-5, with a tentative D call TRBD2 (6 bases). V lost 0 bases and J 0 bases, leaving 11 bases between the germline ends. CDR3 size: 16 residues. Per germline, CDR1 LGHDT and CDR2 YNNKEL (reference sequence). The CDR3: CASSQDWGEYQETQYF. The CDR3 bases are TGTGCCAGCAGCCAAGATTGGGGGGAGTACCAAGAGACCCAGTACTTC.

The V call is TRBV7-9, the J call TRBJ2-5, with D perhaps given as TRBD1 or TRBD2 (7 bases each). The V end lost 10 bases, the J end lost 5 bases, and 23 bases lay between the germline ends. This CDR3 has 15 residues. The germline V gene encodes CDR1 SEHNR and CDR2 FQNEAQ (reference sequence). CDR3 DNA: TGTGCCACTGCCCGAGGGGGCGGGAGTGTGGAGACCCAGTACTTC. Translating gives CATARGGGSVETQYF.

The chain recombines TRBV7-8 with TRBJ1-4; D gene uncertain. V was pared by 1 base and J by 4 bases, with 13 bases between. This CDR3 spans 16 amino acids. Germline CDR1 and CDR2: SGHVS and FQNEAQ. The CDR3 sequence: CASSLVTGSVNEKLFF. As DNA, the CDR3 is TGTGCCAGCAGCTTAGTTACGGGGTCCGTTAATGAAAAACTGTTTTTT.